The sequence of this TCR beta chain was determined in a study of shared clonotypes between healthy human individuals. Overall study findings and caveats: Among donors, sharing of clonotypes was expected to be affected by sequencing depth. Of the naive CD4 clonotypes, roughly 5.2% were shared across a handful of donors.

The CDR3 sequence is 15 residues long. Germline loops: CDR1 SGHKS, CDR2 YYEKEE (reference sequence). V trimming: 4 bases; J trimming: 8 bases; junction bases outside the gene matches: 9. The study ran the assay at deep level. This table comes from immunoSEQ multiplex PCR, and its TCRdb copy is limited to in-frame clones, with some not included. There are 1.5 million to 1.9 million clones in the sample; roughly 98% occur only once, and roughly 0.42% lies in the top ten. Turning to this clone: Its antigen is still unknown.

All donors were Caucasian adults living in Nashville, Tennessee. The sequencing input was naive CD4+ T cells sorted from blood. Subset of the sample: CD45RA+ positively selected. The chain couples TRBV5-5 to TRBJ1-2; 12 bases are shared with TRBD1. The TCR sequence derives from a man aged 25-40 years in good health. The CDR3 loop reads CASSHTGTGGGGYTF. The CDR3 DNA is TGTGCCAGCAGCCATACCGGGACAGGGGGCGGCGGCTACACCTTC.